This paragraph reports one TCR beta chain. The junction does not match germline at one end; this may be a read error. Germline-derived CDR1 and CDR2 are SQVTM and ANQGSEA. The CDR3 extends over 14 amino acids. Synthesis of TCR beta cDNA was carried out from approximately 500 ng total RNA with a constant-region primer. Construction of TCR beta libraries relied on three successive nested multiplex PCR rounds employing slightly modified ARM-PCR. Rounds one and two of PCR, each of 10 cycles, were primed with TRBV1-TRBV30 forward primers and a C-beta reverse primer. TCRdb itself ran the multiplex PCR reads through MiXCR, one entry per CDR3 protein. The table lists tens of thousands of distinct CDR3 sequences, 60% to 85% of them singletons. This sample is part of a study of tumor-infiltrating lymphocytes in primary liver carcinoma. Unsorted bulk tissue (roughly 19-31 mg) underwent RNA and DNA co-extraction. The sampling covered five separate regions of each tumor.

The sequencing input was liver tumor tissue from sampling region 5. Described subset: tumor region T5, tumor centre. The source is a man between 35 and 55 years old with primary liver carcinoma and hepatitis B virus infection. J is TRBJ1-1 and V is TRBV29-1; no reliable D call. The CDR3 nucleotides read TGCAGCGTCCGAAGAGGGCTTGATAGCACTGAAGCTTACTTT. This encodes CSVRRGLDSTEAYF.